A single sample gave rise to the 21 T cell receptor beta chains below, sequenced in a study of blood T cells in healthy people across ages. Through a sample-barcoded 5' primer and a J-beta primer mix, a second PCR was run for about 6 to 11 cycles. TCRdb analysed the 5' RACE reads with MiXCR anew, one entry per CDR3 protein. Of hundreds of thousands of distinct CDR3 sequences in the sample, more than 50% were seen once. What was sequenced was blood. The source of these receptors is a man aged 40-49 years in good health.

The chain links TRBV7-9 to TRBJ2-1; 7 bases agree with TRBD1. The CDR3 length is 11 residues. The germline V gene has CDR1 SEHNR and CDR2 FQNEAQ (reference sequence). V lost 4 bases, J lost 10 bases, and 1 base stayed unmatched. CDR3 loop: CASSWTGEQFF. The CDR3 region has the DNA TGTGCCAGCAGCTGGACAGGAGAGCAGTTCTTC.

The genes are TRBV12-5 and TRBJ1-2; the D gene is possibly TRBD1 (6 bases). CDR1 is LGHNT, CDR2 FRNRAP, per germline. Trimming removed 7 bases from V and 7 bases from J, with 19 bases in between. The CDR3 runs to 14 residues. CDR3 nucleotides: TGTGCTAGTGCCATAGACGGGGGGCTTGGTGGCTACACCTTC. Its protein product is CASAIDGGLGGYTF.

V gene TRBV6-4 combines with J gene TRBJ2-1, with D possibly matching TRBD1 (6 bases). CDR1 and CDR2 from the germline V gene are MRHNA and SNTAGT. The CDR3 sequence is 16 residues long. V was pared by 3 bases and J by 6 bases, with 18 bases between. The CDR3 sequence is CASSEQGGSSPNEQFF. The CDR3 bases are TGTGCCAGCAGTGAGCAAGGGGGTTCATCCCCCAATGAGCAGTTCTTC.

The table lists this clonotype with a few counts. The chain couples TRBV28 to TRBJ2-5, with D possibly being TRBD1 (5 bases). Per germline, CDR1 MDHEN and CDR2 SYDVKM. V dropped 6 bases and J dropped 3 bases, with 14 bases sitting between them. The CDR3 has 14 residues. The CDR3 loop reads CASRNPQAEETQYF. The DNA for the CDR3 is TGTGCCAGCAGAAATCCACAGGCAGAAGAGACCCAGTACTTC.

This clonotype was recorded a few times. The chain carries TRBV20-1 and TRBJ1-1; D might be TRBD1 (5 bases). CDR1 DFQATT and CDR2 SNEGSKA come from the germline V gene (reference sequence). This CDR3 contains 14 residues. With 7 bases removed from V and 9 bases from J, the gap between germline ends came to 24 bases. This chain's CDR3 is CSVFLRAEGHKAFF. The DNA for the CDR3 is TGCAGTGTCTTTCTTAGGGCCGAGGGGCACAAAGCTTTCTTT.

The gene calls are TRBV7-9 and TRBJ2-3, with 9 nucleotides matching TRBD1. The CDR3 extends over 17 amino acids. Losses at the gene ends were 5 bases for V and 0 bases for J; bases not matched to a gene: 9. Germline values: CDR1 SEHNR, CDR2 FQNEAQ (reference sequence). CDR3 region: CASSERRTGASTDTQYF. CDR3 bases: TGTGCCAGCAGCGAACGACGGACAGGGGCTAGCACAGATACGCAGTATTTT.

The chain links TRBV5-1 to TRBJ2-7; no firm D call. This CDR3 is 14 amino acids long. The V end lost 0 bases, the J end lost 0 bases, and 7 bases lay between the germline ends. CDR1 is SGHRS and CDR2 is YFSETQ in the germline V gene. CDR3 nucleotides: TGCGCCAGCAGCTTGGGCGCGGTCTCCTACGAGCAGTACTTC. Residues: CASSLGAVSYEQYF.

V usage is TRBV7-3 and J usage is TRBJ2-1, with D maybe TRBD2 (5 bases). The CDR3 covers 12 residues. The V gene lost 2 bases and the J gene lost 9 bases, with 8 bases spanning the gap. Germline values: CDR1 SGHTA, CDR2 FQGTGA. The CDR3 sequence: CASSLEGGEQFF. CDR3 nucleotide sequence: TGTGCCAGCAGCTTAGAGGGTGGTGAGCAGTTCTTC. Full variable domain (rest looked up from reference TRBV7-3 and TRBJ2-1): GAGVSQTPSNKVTEKGKYVELRCDPISGHTALYWYRQSLGQGPEFLIYFQGTGAADDSGLPNDRFFAVRPEGSVSTLKIQRTERGDSAVYLCASSLEGGEQFFGPGTRLTVL.

The chain carries TRBV10-3 and TRBJ1-4; 7 nucleotides agree with TRBD1. V lost 6 bases to trimming and J lost 5 bases; unmatched junction nucleotides: 6. The CDR3 runs 14 residues. Germline assignment: CDR1 ENHRY and CDR2 SYGVKD. CDR3 nucleotides: TGTGCCATCAGCACCGGGACAGAGAATGAAAAACTGTTTTTT. Amino acid sequence: CAISTGTENEKLFF.

This chain connects TRBV5-1 to TRBJ1-2, with 8 bases matching TRBD1. Unmatched junction bases numbered 9, after V lost 0 bases and J lost 5 bases. The V gene's germline CDR1 is SGHRS and CDR2 YFSETQ. The CDR3 is 16 amino acids. In DNA form, the CDR3 reads TGCGCCAGCAGCTTGGACACAACCGGGACAGGTTATGGCTACACCTTC. Translation gives CASSLDTTGTGYGYTF.

The rearrangement joins TRBV28 to TRBJ1-1; D gene ambiguous. Per germline, CDR1 MDHEN and CDR2 SYDVKM. V was shortened by 4 bases and J by 2 bases, with 8 bases between the two germline ends. This CDR3 has 13 residues. CDR3 sequence (DNA): TGTGCCAGCAGTTCGAGGATTAACACTGAAGCTTTCTTT. Protein sequence: CASSSRINTEAFF.

This clonotype was counted only a few times. V and J are TRBV4-1 and TRBJ2-7; D is undetermined. V gave up 1 base and J gave up 2 bases, with 12 bases separating them. CDR1 and CDR2 (germline): MGHRA, YSYEKL. The CDR3 is 15 residues long. The CDR3 is CASSQGTEPTYEQYF. The DNA of the CDR3 is TGCGCCAGCAGCCAAGGAACAGAGCCTACCTACGAGCAGTACTTC.

The J gene is TRBJ2-3, the V gene TRBV4-1; TRBD2 aligns across 8 bases. V shed 1 base and J 0 bases; nucleotides not matched to a gene: 6. Germline assignment: CDR1 MGHRA and CDR2 YSYEKL. This CDR3 is built from 17 residues. For the CDR3, the DNA is TGCGCCAGCAGCCAAGGGCAAGCGGGGGCTAGCACAGATACGCAGTATTTT. It translates to CASSQGQAGASTDTQYF.

The chain is built from TRBV15 and TRBJ2-7, with D maybe TRBD2 (5 bases). V lost 9 bases, J lost 1 base, and 16 bases lay in between. In germline, CDR1 is LNHNV, CDR2 YYDKDF (reference sequence). The CDR3 runs 14 residues. CDR3 sequence (DNA): TGTGCCACTAGAGCCCGGGGTAATTCCTACGAGCAGTACTTC. It is translated as CATRARGNSYEQYF. The full variable domain, in which reference TRBV15 and TRBJ2-7 provide the parts outside the CDR3, is DAMVIQNPRYQVTQFGKPVTLSCSQTLNHNVMYWYQQKSSQAPKLLFHYYDKDFNNEADTPDNFQSRRPNTSFCFLDIRSPGLGDTAMYLCATRARGNSYEQYFGPGTRLTVT.

This chain links TRBV9 with TRBJ2-2; TRBD1 agrees at 7 bases. Germline V gene lookup returns CDR1 SGDLS and CDR2 YYNGEE. The CDR3 loop spans 14 amino acids. The V gene end was trimmed by 7 bases and the J gene end by 0 bases; junction bases not matched to a gene: 3. CDR3 loop: CASHRGSNTGELFF. CDR3 bases: TGTGCCAGCCACAGGGGCTCGAACACCGGGGAGCTGTTTTTT.

The rearrangement uses TRBV27 and TRBJ2-3, with 10 bases matching TRBD2. Germline V lookup: CDR1 MNHEY, CDR2 SMNVEV (reference sequence). The V and J ends lost 6 bases and 5 bases, in that order; junction bases with no gene match: 11. CDR3 length: 16 amino acids. DNA for the CDR3: TGTGCCAGCAGCTTCTCCACTAGCGGGGCAAGAGATACGCAGTATTTT. Translation gives CASSFSTSGARDTQYF.

This clonotype was seen a few times. V gene TRBV4-2 combines with J gene TRBJ2-3; 8 bases line up with TRBD2. The CDR3 loop spans 15 amino acids. Germline values: CDR1 LGHNA, CDR2 YNFKEQ. With 0 bases clipped from V and 5 bases from J, the junction kept 4 bases outside the gene matches. The chain's CDR3 is CASSQEGREVDTQYF. The DNA for the CDR3 is TGTGCCAGCAGCCAAGAGGGGCGGGAGGTAGATACGCAGTATTTT.

The J gene is TRBJ2-1, the V gene TRBV6-2 or TRBV6-3; 14 positions match TRBD2. The CDR3 is made up of 18 amino acids. In germline, CDR1 is MNHEY, CDR2 SVGEGT. Germline trimming cut 5 bases from V and 4 bases from J; bases unmatched to any gene: 10. The CDR3 loop reads CASSPKWTSGRSYNEQFF. The CDR3 DNA follows: TGTGCCAGCAGTCCGAAGTGGACTAGCGGGAGGTCGTACAATGAGCAGTTCTTC.

The CDR3 nucleotides are TGTGCCAGCAGCGTAGGCACGGGGTCTTCCACAGATACGCAGTATTTT. Its translation is CASSVGTGSSTDTQYF. The rearrangement links TRBV9 to TRBJ2-3; possibly TRBD2 for D (5 bases). V was clipped by 0 bases and J by 2 bases, with 13 bases between them. The CDR3 runs to 16 residues. Germline CDR1 SGDLS, CDR2 YYNGEE.

The V and J genes are TRBV4-2 and TRBJ2-7; TRBD2 aligns across 7 bases. The germline CDR1 and CDR2 sequences are LGHNA and YNFKEQ. The CDR3 spans 15 residues. After removal of 0 bases from V and 1 base from J, the junction contained 3 bases not matched to a gene. CDR3 in amino acids: CASSQEFGGSYEQYF. For the CDR3, the DNA is TGTGCCAGCAGCCAAGAGTTCGGGGGGTCCTACGAGCAGTACTTC.

This clonotype occurred once. The CDR3, as DNA: TGTGCCAGCACACATCGGACAGGGGGCATTTCGGGCTACACCTTC. The encoded protein is CASTHRTGGISGYTF. The J gene is TRBJ1-2, the V gene TRBV27, with 11 bases fitting TRBD1. Germline CDR1 reads MNHEY; CDR2 reads SMNVEV (reference sequence). The CDR3 covers 15 residues. The junction had 12 bases not matched to a gene; V was cut back by 7 bases and J by 8 bases.